This T cell receptor beta chain was obtained from a study of control samples from healthy donors and cancer patients. Repertoires were generated with immunoSEQ multiplex PCR, while TCRdb's copy carries only in-frame clones and drops some. The repertoire has about 190,000 clones, about 91% of them found once; the top ten carry 1.5% to 2%. The V gene's germline CDR1 is SGDLS and CDR2 YYNGEE. The junction had 11 bases not matched to a gene; V was cut back by 4 bases and J by 4 bases. The CDR3 loop spans 15 amino acids. The rearrangement joins TRBV9 to TRBJ2-7; 7 nucleotides line up with TRBD2. This TCR was recovered from a man aged 25 to 40 in good health. The source material was blood. In nucleotides, the CDR3 is TGTGCCAGCAGCCCCACCCCGGGGGGAACTTACGAGCAGTACTTC. Protein sequence: CASSPTPGGTYEQYF.